This entry lists 15 T cell receptor beta chains sequenced from one sample in a study of shared clonotypes between healthy human individuals (TCRdb year 2020). Libraries were built with the immunoSEQ multiplex PCR assay. Entries here come from immuneACCESS through TCRdb and include only in-frame sequences with V and J called. Some clones fail to appear in such tables; in the studies checked, an unresolved V gene covers under half of the shortfall, and the cause of the remainder is unknown. The sample table contains about 680,000 clones; only one count was recorded for 73% of them. The ten largest clones represent under 2% of the sample. Sequencing was performed on memory CD4+ T cells sorted from blood. The cell subset or site label here, explained by the study, means: CD45RA-negative fraction. These receptors all come from a woman younger than 45 in good health.

The genes are TRBV28 and TRBJ1-1; D gene unclear. Between the trimmed V and J ends, which lost 2 bases and 5 bases, there was a span of 12 bases. The CDR3 loop spans 14 amino acids. CDR1 MDHEN and CDR2 SYDVKM come from the germline V gene. The CDR3 coding sequence is TGTGCCAGCAGTTTAGATCAAGTTAGAACTGAAGCTTTCTTT. The encoded protein is CASSLDQVRTEAFF.

The chain joins TRBV28 to TRBJ2-2; 8 bases agree with TRBD2. Germline assignment: CDR1 MDHEN and CDR2 SYDVKM. Trimming at V came to 5 bases and at J to 6 bases, leaving 8 bases not matched to a gene. The CDR3 covers 15 residues. CDR3 DNA sequence: TGTGCCAGCAGTAGCAGCGGGAGATTAGCCGGGGAGCTGTTTTTT. Protein: CASSSSGRLAGELFF.

The chain carries TRBV10-1 and TRBJ2-2; 11 nucleotides line up with TRBD1. V shed 10 bases, J shed 7 bases, and the junction held 11 bases outside the gene matches. There are 15 residues in the CDR3. CDR1 and CDR2 (germline): WNHNN, SYGVQD (reference sequence). The CDR3 reads CATNPGQGAIGELFF. CDR3 nucleotide sequence: TGCGCCACAAACCCCGGACAGGGGGCTATCGGGGAGCTGTTTTTT.

The CDR3 DNA sequence: TGTGCCAGCAGCCCACACAGGGGCGGGGGTTACGAGCAGTACTTC. It translates to CASSPHRGGGYEQYF. V is TRBV28 and J is TRBJ2-7; D could derive from TRBD1 or TRBD2 (7 bases each). CDR1 is MDHEN and CDR2 is SYDVKM in the germline V gene. Trimming shortened V by 6 bases and J by 4 bases, and 19 bases separated the two germline ends. CDR3 length equals 15 residues.

This chain joins TRBV5-6 and TRBJ2-3, with D uncertain. There are 16 residues in the CDR3. V was cut by 1 base and J by 3 bases, with 15 bases left in between. The germline gives CDR1 SGHDT, CDR2 YYEEEE. CDR3 in amino acids: CASSLKKTDPTDTQYF. For the CDR3, the DNA is TGTGCCAGCAGCTTGAAGAAAACGGACCCGACAGATACGCAGTATTTT.

This chain uses TRBV5-4 with TRBJ2-7, with 9 positions matching TRBD2. The CDR3 extends over 14 amino acids. J gave up 2 bases and V 5 bases, and 5 bases lay outside the gene matches. Germline V gene sequence: CDR1 SGHNT, CDR2 YYREEE (reference sequence). The CDR3 nucleotides are TGTGCCAGCAGTTTAGCGGGAGCCCCCTACGAGCAGTACTTC. This translates into CASSLAGAPYEQYF.

This clone was seen a handful of times. V gene TRBV15 combines with J gene TRBJ1-2; TRBD1 aligns across 9 bases. The CDR3 contains 13 residues. Germline V gene lookup returns CDR1 LNHNV and CDR2 YYDKDF (reference sequence). With 4 bases clipped from V and 8 bases from J, the junction kept 5 bases outside the gene matches. The chain's CDR3 is CATSIRDRVGYTF. The CDR3 coding sequence is TGTGCCACCAGCATCCGGGACAGGGTCGGCTACACCTTC.

This clone has just one count. The chain carries TRBV6-1 and TRBJ2-7; D is perhaps TRBD1 (6 bases). The CDR3 contains 14 residues. Trimming removed 10 bases from V and 3 bases from J, with 19 bases in between. CDR1 is MNHNS, CDR2 SASEGT, per germline. The CDR3 coding sequence is TGTGCCACCCCCGGAGACAGGTTGGGCTACGAGCAGTACTTC. Residues: CATPGDRLGYEQYF.

This clone occurred a few times. The CDR3 is CASSPSSGGYNEQFF. DNA of the CDR3: TGCGCCAGCAGCCCCTCGTCGGGAGGGTACAATGAGCAGTTCTTC. The chain employs TRBV4-1 and TRBJ2-1, with TRBD2 matching 8 bases. The CDR3 contains 15 residues. V shed 4 bases, J shed 4 bases, and the junction held 6 bases outside the gene matches. CDR1 and CDR2 (germline): MGHRA, YSYEKL.

V gene TRBV7-8 combines with J gene TRBJ1-1; D remains ambiguous. Deletions cut 1 base from V and 1 base from J, with 7 bases between. CDR1 is SGHVS and CDR2 is FQNEAQ in the germline V gene. CDR3 length: 14 residues. CDR3 nucleotides: TGTGCCAGCAGCTTAGGTGGAGAGAACACTGAAGCTTTCTTT. Translated, it gives CASSLGGENTEAFF.

The chain is built from TRBV7-9 and TRBJ2-1, with 10 nucleotides matching TRBD2. The CDR3 sequence is 16 residues long. The V gene's germline CDR1 is SEHNR and CDR2 FQNEAQ (reference sequence). V gave up 2 bases and J gave up 8 bases; unmatched junction bases: 9. CDR3 DNA sequence: TGTGCCAGCAGCTTAACCGGGGCTAGCGGGAGCTATGAGCAGTTCTTC. This codes for CASSLTGASGSYEQFF.

The chain uses TRBV28 and TRBJ1-1; no reliable D call. Germline CDR1 reads MDHEN; CDR2 reads SYDVKM. The CDR3 is 14 amino acids. Trimming shortened V by 6 bases and J by 3 bases, and 14 bases separated the two germline ends. CDR3 DNA: TGTGCCAGCAGCGCAGGACGGGAGGACACTGAAGCTTTCTTT. It encodes CASSAGREDTEAFF. Full variable domain (rest looked up from reference TRBV28 and TRBJ1-1): DVKVTQSSRYLVKRTGEKVFLECVQDMDHENMFWYRQDPGLGLRLIYFSYDVKMKEKGDIPEGYSVSREKKERFSLILESASTNQTSMYLCASSAGREDTEAFFGQGTRLTVV.

The V gene is TRBV28, the J gene TRBJ1-4, with 10 bases that match TRBD1. V was pared by 9 bases and J by 0 bases, with 10 bases of the junction left unmatched. CDR1 is MDHEN and CDR2 is SYDVKM in the germline V gene. CDR3 length: 17 residues. CDR3 nucleotide sequence: TGTGCCAGTCGGAGACAGGGGGCAAAGGCAACTAATGAAAAACTGTTTTTT. Encoded protein: CASRRQGAKATNEKLFF.

The chain couples TRBV2 to TRBJ2-2; 7 bases map to TRBD1. The CDR3 sequence is 15 residues long. CDR1 is SNHLY, CDR2 FYNNEI, per germline. The V and J ends lost 4 bases and 2 bases, in that order; junction bases with no gene match: 4. The DNA for the CDR3 is TGTGCCAGCAGTGTTAGACAGGGCAACACCGGGGAGCTGTTTTTT. Its translation: CASSVRQGNTGELFF.

Here the CDR3 DNA reads TGTGCCAGTGCCTCTAGGAGAGGGACGCAGTATTTT. Translation gives CASASRRGTQYF. The chain carries TRBV25-1 and TRBJ2-3, with TRBD2 as a possible D gene (5 bases). The CDR3 is 12 residues long. Trimming pared 9 bases from V and 9 bases from J, leaving 16 bases between. CDR1 MGHDK and CDR2 SYGVNS come from the germline V gene.